Many counts were recorded for the clone carrying this T cell receptor (beta chain). Its cognate antigen is unknown. This record comes from a study of T cell repertoires in cytomegalovirus infection. Study as a whole: Through public TCR beta signatures, both CMV infection and matching HLA type were indicated. The study, taken as a whole, reports: HLA-C-restricted CMV-specific TCR beta clonotypes were dominant in the ex vivo response.

Looked up from germline, CDR1 is MNHEY and CDR2 is SVGAGI. V shed 0 bases and J shed 2 bases, with 11 bases lying between them. The CDR3 totals 17 residues. TCRdb re-analysed the reads in MiXCR, keeping a single row per CDR3 protein. Altogether about 300,000 distinct CDR3 sequences are present, 8% to 10% being singletons, with the ten largest covering around 2.4%. The receptor's source is a human donor in good health (CMV status not recorded). Some clones in this sample may be carry-over from other donors' samples. Sequenced: PBMCs. The gene calls are TRBV6-5 and TRBJ1-6; possible D gene TRBD1, 5 bases. The CDR3 bases are TGTGCCAGCAGTTACTCGATGGGGGTTACCTATAATTCACCCCTCCACTTT. This codes for CASSYSMGVTYNSPLHF.